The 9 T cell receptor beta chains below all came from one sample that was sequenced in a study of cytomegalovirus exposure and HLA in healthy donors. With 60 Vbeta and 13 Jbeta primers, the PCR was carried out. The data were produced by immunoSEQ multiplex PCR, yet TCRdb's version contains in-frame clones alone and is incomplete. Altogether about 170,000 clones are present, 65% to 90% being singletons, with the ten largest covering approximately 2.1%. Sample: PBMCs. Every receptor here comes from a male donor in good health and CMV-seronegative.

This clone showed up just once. The CDR3 reads CSGANVGGDTQYF. The CDR3 DNA follows: TGCAGCGGGGCTAACGTAGGGGGAGATACGCAGTATTTT. The rearrangement joins TRBV29-1 to TRBJ2-3, with a weak D call TRBD1 (6 bases). This CDR3 contains 13 residues. CDR1 and CDR2 from the germline V gene are SQVTM and ANQGSEA. V lost 7 bases and J lost 5, with 16 bases in between.

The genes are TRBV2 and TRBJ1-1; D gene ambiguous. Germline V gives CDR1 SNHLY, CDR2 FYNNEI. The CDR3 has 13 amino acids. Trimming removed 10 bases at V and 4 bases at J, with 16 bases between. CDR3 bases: TGTGCCACCCTGGTTCGGTTGAGCACTGAAGCTTTCTTT. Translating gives CATLVRLSTEAFF.

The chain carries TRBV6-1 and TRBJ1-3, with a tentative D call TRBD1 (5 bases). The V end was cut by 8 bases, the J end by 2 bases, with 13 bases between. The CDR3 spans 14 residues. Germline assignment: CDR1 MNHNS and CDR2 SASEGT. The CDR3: CASLTRGAGNTIYF. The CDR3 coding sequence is TGTGCCAGCCTAACCCGGGGGGCTGGAAACACCATATATTTT.

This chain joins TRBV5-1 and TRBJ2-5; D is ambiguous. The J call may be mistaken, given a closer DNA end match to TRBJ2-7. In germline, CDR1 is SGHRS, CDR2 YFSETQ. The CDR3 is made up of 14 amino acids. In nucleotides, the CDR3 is TGCGCCAGCAGCTTGGAGGTAGCTACCTACGAGCAGTACTTC. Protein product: CASSLEVATYEQYF.

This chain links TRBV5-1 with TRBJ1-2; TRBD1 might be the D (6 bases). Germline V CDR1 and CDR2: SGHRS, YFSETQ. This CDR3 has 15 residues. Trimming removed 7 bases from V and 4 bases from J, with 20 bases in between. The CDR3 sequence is CASQWDTSPGYGYTF. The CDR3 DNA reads TGCGCCAGCCAATGGGACACGTCCCCTGGCTATGGCTACACCTTC. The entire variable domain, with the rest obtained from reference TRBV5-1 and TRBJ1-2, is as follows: KAGVTQTPRYLIKTRGQQVTLSCSPISGHRSVSWYQQTPGQGLQFLFEYFSETQRNKGNFPGRFSGRQFSNSRSEMNVSTLELGDSALYLCASQWDTSPGYGYTFGSGTRLTVV.

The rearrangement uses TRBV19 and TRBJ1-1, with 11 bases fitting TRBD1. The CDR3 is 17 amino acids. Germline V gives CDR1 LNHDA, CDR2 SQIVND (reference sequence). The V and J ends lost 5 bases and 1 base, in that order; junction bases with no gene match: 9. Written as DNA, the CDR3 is TGTGCCAGTAGTTCCCGGGACAGGGGGATACAGAACACTGAAGCTTTCTTT. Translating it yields CASSSRDRGIQNTEAFF.

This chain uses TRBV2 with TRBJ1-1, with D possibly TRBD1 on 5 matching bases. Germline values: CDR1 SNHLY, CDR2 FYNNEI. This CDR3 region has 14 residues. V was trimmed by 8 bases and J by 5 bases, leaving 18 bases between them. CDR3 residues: CASSDWVEGTEAFF. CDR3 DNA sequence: TGTGCCAGCTCCGATTGGGTGGAGGGGACTGAAGCTTTCTTT. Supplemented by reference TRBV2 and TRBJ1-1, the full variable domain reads EPEVTQTPSHQVTQMGQEVILRCVPISNHLYFYWYRQILGQKVEFLVSFYNNEISEKSEIFDDQFSVERPDGSNFTLKIRSTKLEDSAMYFCASSDWVEGTEAFFGQGTRLTVV.

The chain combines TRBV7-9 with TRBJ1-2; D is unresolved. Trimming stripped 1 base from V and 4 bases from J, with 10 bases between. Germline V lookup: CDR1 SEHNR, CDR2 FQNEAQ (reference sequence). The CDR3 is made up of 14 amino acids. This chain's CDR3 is CASSLERALYGYTF. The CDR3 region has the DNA TGTGCCAGCAGCTTAGAGAGGGCGCTCTATGGCTACACCTTC. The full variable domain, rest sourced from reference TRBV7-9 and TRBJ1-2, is DTGVSQNPRHKITKRGQNVTFRCDPISEHNRLYWYRQTLGQGPEFLTYFQNEAQLEKSRLLSDRFSAERPKGSFSTLEIQRTEQGDSAMYLCASSLERALYGYTFGSGTRLTVV.

DNA of the CDR3: TGTGCCAGCAGCGTACTAGCGGGGGGCTACAATGAGCAGTTCTTC. This codes for CASSVLAGGYNEQFF. The rearrangement uses TRBV2 and TRBJ2-1, with 12 nucleotides matching TRBD2. V dropped 6 bases and J dropped 3; count of bases not matched to a gene: 3. This CDR3 contains 15 residues. Germline values: CDR1 SNHLY, CDR2 FYNNEI.